This T cell receptor (beta chain) comes out of a study of patients and donors after allogeneic stem cell transplantation. Trimming left V 2 bases short and J 8 bases short, with 11 bases between. CDR3 size: 13 residues. Germline CDR1 MGHRA, CDR2 YSYEKL. A single record per CDR3 protein comes from TCRdb applying MiXCR to the RT-PCR reads. The table shows about 74,000 distinct CDR3 sequences, with 26% occurring only once. This clonotype was seen a few times. The sequencing input was blood, either unsorted or a sorted T cell fraction (not recorded which). V and J are TRBV4-1 and TRBJ2-3; D is undetermined. The TCR sequence derives from a human donor who was either an allogeneic HSCT recipient or a stem cell or donor lymphocyte infusion donor (not recorded which). It is not recorded whose cells these are; they may come from a transplant donor. For the CDR3, the DNA is TGCGCCAGCAGCCAACCCCCATTTTTTACGCAGTATTTT. It codes for CASSQPPFFTQYF.